This is a list of T cell receptor beta chains from one sample in a study of shared clonotypes between healthy human individuals. TCRdb's copy holds only in-frame clones and misses some; the assay was immunoSEQ multiplex PCR. Of hundreds of thousands of clones in the sample, 60% to 80% were seen once. Sequencing input: memory CD4+ T cells sorted from blood. The receptors come from a woman between 25 and 40 years old in good health. The CDR3 runs from the conserved cysteine through the conserved F or W. Each record gives: CDR3 DNA, CDR3 protein, D gene, V gene, clone size, J gene. The D gene is left open where the match is weak. Size values are once, few and many counts, or a class for expanded clones, and some rows have none.

cdr3_nt: TGCGCCAGCAGCGGCGGGAGGAGCGACGGGGAGCTGTTTTTT; cdr3_aa: CASSGGRSDGELFF; d_call: TRBD2; v_call: TRBV5-1; clone_size: NA; j_call: TRBJ2-2
cdr3_nt: TGTGCCTGGAGTAAAAGGGGGACCCAAGAGACCCAGTACTTC; cdr3_aa: CAWSKRGTQETQYF; d_call: NA; v_call: TRBV30; clone_size: NA; j_call: TRBJ2-5
cdr3_nt: TGTGCCAGCAGCGCTGATGGGGGGCCCAGCAATCAGCCCCAGCATTTT; cdr3_aa: CASSADGGPSNQPQHF; d_call: NA; v_call: TRBV25-1; clone_size: NA; j_call: TRBJ1-5
cdr3_nt: TGTGCCAGCAGTCTCCAGTTCAGGGGTACCTACGAGCAGTACTTC; cdr3_aa: CASSLQFRGTYEQYF; d_call: NA; v_call: TRBV28; clone_size: NA; j_call: TRBJ2-7
cdr3_nt: TGTGCCAGCAGCTTAGTTCTGGACAGGGCCGATGGCTACACCTTC; cdr3_aa: CASSLVLDRADGYTF; d_call: TRBD1; v_call: TRBV7-9; clone_size: NA; j_call: TRBJ1-2
cdr3_nt: TGTGCCAGCAGCTTAGTTTTAGGGGACTCCTACGAGCAGTACTTC; cdr3_aa: CASSLVLGDSYEQYF; d_call: NA; v_call: TRBV7-8; clone_size: few; j_call: TRBJ2-7
cdr3_nt: TGTGCCAGCAGCGTCAACCAAGGCGTCCGGGTGCAGTACTTC; cdr3_aa: CASSVNQGVRVQYF; d_call: NA; v_call: TRBV28; clone_size: once; j_call: TRBJ2-7
cdr3_nt: TGTGCCAGCAGTGAAGAGGGGAACACTGAAGCTTTCTTT; cdr3_aa: CASSEEGNTEAFF; d_call: NA; v_call: TRBV2; clone_size: many; j_call: TRBJ1-1
cdr3_nt: TGTGCCAGCAGGGCATGGCGGGAGCTCCAAGAGACCCAGTACTTC; cdr3_aa: CASRAWRELQETQYF; d_call: TRBD2; v_call: TRBV28; clone_size: NA; j_call: TRBJ2-5
cdr3_nt: TGTGCCTGGGAGAGGAAGGGACTAGCGGAACACAATGAGCAGTTCTTC; cdr3_aa: CAWERKGLAEHNEQFF; d_call: TRBD2; v_call: TRBV30; clone_size: NA; j_call: TRBJ2-1
cdr3_nt: TGTGCCAGCAGTCCGCGAACTCCGGGACAGGGCTACGAGCAGTACTTC; cdr3_aa: CASSPRTPGQGYEQYF; d_call: TRBD1; v_call: TRBV27; clone_size: NA; j_call: TRBJ2-7
cdr3_nt: TGCAGCGTTGGGACCCACAGCTCCTACGAGCAGTACTTC; cdr3_aa: CSVGTHSSYEQYF; d_call: NA; v_call: TRBV29-1; clone_size: NA; j_call: TRBJ2-7
cdr3_nt: TGTGCCAGCAGTTACGGCGGGACTCCTCCCTACGAGCAGTACTTC; cdr3_aa: CASSYGGTPPYEQYF; d_call: NA; v_call: TRBV6-5; clone_size: NA; j_call: TRBJ2-7
cdr3_nt: TGTGCCAGCAGGACAGGGGGCGGCCAAGAGACCCAGTACTTC; cdr3_aa: CASRTGGGQETQYF; d_call: TRBD1; v_call: TRBV2; clone_size: NA; j_call: TRBJ2-5
cdr3_nt: TGTGCCAGCAGCCTAGGGGGCTCCTACAATCAGCCCCAGCATTTT; cdr3_aa: CASSLGGSYNQPQHF; d_call: TRBD1; v_call: TRBV7-9; clone_size: once; j_call: TRBJ1-5
cdr3_nt: TGTGCCAGTAGTATGACTGGGGTTGAGCAGTTCTTC; cdr3_aa: CASSMTGVEQFF; d_call: NA; v_call: TRBV19; clone_size: NA; j_call: TRBJ2-1
cdr3_nt: TGTGCCAGCAGCTTAAAAAAACAGGGGGCTGGGAGTGGCTACACCTTC; cdr3_aa: CASSLKKQGAGSGYTF; d_call: TRBD1; v_call: TRBV7-9; clone_size: NA; j_call: TRBJ1-2
cdr3_nt: TGTGCCAGCAGCCAATGGGGGATCGGGGAGCTGTTTTTT; cdr3_aa: CASSQWGIGELFF; d_call: NA; v_call: TRBV14; clone_size: NA; j_call: TRBJ2-2
cdr3_nt: TGCAGTGCGATACAGGGGATAGTAGCTTTCTTT; cdr3_aa: CSAIQGIVAFF; d_call: TRBD1; v_call: TRBV20-1; clone_size: few; j_call: TRBJ1-1
cdr3_nt: TGTGCCAGCAGCCAGTGGGACAGGGGTTTGGAAGAGACCCAGTACTTC; cdr3_aa: CASSQWDRGLEETQYF; d_call: TRBD1; v_call: TRBV5-6; clone_size: few; j_call: TRBJ2-5
cdr3_nt: TGTGCCAGCAGTGGGATAGGAAATCAGCCCCAGCATTTT; cdr3_aa: CASSGIGNQPQHF; d_call: NA; v_call: TRBV6-1; clone_size: few; j_call: TRBJ1-5
cdr3_nt: TGCGCCAGCAGCATCCGAAGGGAAGAGACCCAGTACTTC; cdr3_aa: CASSIRREETQYF; d_call: NA; v_call: TRBV5-1; clone_size: few; j_call: TRBJ2-5
cdr3_nt: TGTGCCAGCAGTTTAGTACCGCTAGCGGGAATCCGGAATACGCAGTATTTT; cdr3_aa: CASSLVPLAGIRNTQYF; d_call: TRBD2; v_call: TRBV27; clone_size: once; j_call: TRBJ2-3
cdr3_nt: TGTGCCAGCAGCCAGCCTTTGGAACAGGGGGCTCCAACTGAAAATCAGCCCCAGCATTTT; cdr3_aa: CASSQPLEQGAPTENQPQHF; d_call: TRBD1; v_call: TRBV7-8; clone_size: NA; j_call: TRBJ1-5
cdr3_nt: TGTGCCAGCAGCCCCGGACAGGCGGTTGGCTACACCTTC; cdr3_aa: CASSPGQAVGYTF; d_call: TRBD1; v_call: TRBV7-8; clone_size: NA; j_call: TRBJ1-2
cdr3_nt: TGCGCCAGCAGCCAAATCAGACAATCTAGGAATGAGCAGTTCTTC; cdr3_aa: CASSQIRQSRNEQFF; d_call: NA; v_call: TRBV4-1; clone_size: few; j_call: TRBJ2-1
cdr3_nt: TGCGCCAGCAGCCGGACAGTGGGAGAAAAACTGTTTTTT; cdr3_aa: CASSRTVGEKLFF; d_call: NA; v_call: TRBV4-1; clone_size: NA; j_call: TRBJ1-4
cdr3_nt: TGCAGCGTGAGCTCCTACAATGAGCAGTTCTTC; cdr3_aa: CSVSSYNEQFF; d_call: NA; v_call: TRBV29-1; clone_size: NA; j_call: TRBJ2-1
cdr3_nt: TGTGCCTGGAGCGGGGCTGTCGGGGAAAAACTGTTTTTT; cdr3_aa: CAWSGAVGEKLFF; d_call: NA; v_call: TRBV30; clone_size: NA; j_call: TRBJ1-4
cdr3_nt: TGTGCCACTTCGGAGACAGGGATTTACAATGAGCAGTTCTTC; cdr3_aa: CATSETGIYNEQFF; d_call: TRBD1; v_call: TRBV19; clone_size: NA; j_call: TRBJ2-1
cdr3_nt: TGTGCCAGCTCACTCTTCGATGCTGACTCTGGAAACACCATATATTTT; cdr3_aa: CASSLFDADSGNTIYF; d_call: NA; v_call: TRBV18; clone_size: NA; j_call: TRBJ1-3
cdr3_nt: TGTGCCAGCAGCGCACTAATTTCGGGGGCAAACAATGAGCAGTTCTTC; cdr3_aa: CASSALISGANNEQFF; d_call: NA; v_call: TRBV11-2; clone_size: NA; j_call: TRBJ2-1
cdr3_nt: TGTGCCAGCAGCCCATCAGGGAATGGCTACACCTTC; cdr3_aa: CASSPSGNGYTF; d_call: NA; v_call: TRBV7-9; clone_size: NA; j_call: TRBJ1-2
cdr3_nt: TGTGCCAGCAGCGGGACTAGCGGGTCCACCGGGGAGCTGTTTTTT; cdr3_aa: CASSGTSGSTGELFF; d_call: TRBD2; v_call: TRBV7-6; clone_size: NA; j_call: TRBJ2-2
cdr3_nt: TGTGCCAGCAGTTTCGGAGGGGGCGTCTATGGCTACACCTTC; cdr3_aa: CASSFGGGVYGYTF; d_call: TRBD1; v_call: TRBV28; clone_size: NA; j_call: TRBJ1-2
cdr3_nt: TGTGCCAGTAGCCCACTAGCGGGGCACTACGAGCAGTACTTC; cdr3_aa: CASSPLAGHYEQYF; d_call: TRBD2; v_call: TRBV19; clone_size: few; j_call: TRBJ2-7
cdr3_nt: TGCGCCAGCAGCCATATCACTAGCGGGAGGGGAGCTAGAGGAGGGGATGAGCAGTTCTTC; cdr3_aa: CASSHITSGRGARGGDEQFF; d_call: TRBD2; v_call: TRBV4-1; clone_size: NA; j_call: TRBJ2-1
cdr3_nt: TGTGCCAGCAGCAAGGTGGGGACAACCGAGCAGTACTTC; cdr3_aa: CASSKVGTTEQYF; d_call: NA; v_call: TRBV7-2; clone_size: NA; j_call: TRBJ2-7
cdr3_nt: TGTGCCAGCAGTTCGACCGCGGGGTTCAGCTCCTACGAGCAGTACTTC; cdr3_aa: CASSSTAGFSSYEQYF; d_call: NA; v_call: TRBV27; clone_size: NA; j_call: TRBJ2-7
cdr3_nt: TGTGCCAGCAGCTTGCCTGGTGAAAAACTGTTTTTT; cdr3_aa: CASSLPGEKLFF; d_call: NA; v_call: TRBV5-7; clone_size: NA; j_call: TRBJ1-4
cdr3_nt: TGTGCCAGCAGCCTCCGCCTCATCATAGCGACCGGGGAGCTGTTTTTT; cdr3_aa: CASSLRLIIATGELFF; d_call: NA; v_call: TRBV7-2; clone_size: NA; j_call: TRBJ2-2
cdr3_nt: TGTGCCAGCAGTGCGGATCGGACACGGAATGAGCAGTTCTTC; cdr3_aa: CASSADRTRNEQFF; d_call: NA; v_call: TRBV27; clone_size: NA; j_call: TRBJ2-1
cdr3_nt: TGTGCCAGCAGTTTACGAGGGGATCTGGATGGCTACACCTTC; cdr3_aa: CASSLRGDLDGYTF; d_call: NA; v_call: TRBV27; clone_size: many; j_call: TRBJ1-2
cdr3_nt: TGCGCCAGCAGCTTGGAGTGGGGTGAGGTCACTGAAGCTTTCTTT; cdr3_aa: CASSLEWGEVTEAFF; d_call: NA; v_call: TRBV5-1; clone_size: NA; j_call: TRBJ1-1
cdr3_nt: TGTGCCAGCAGCTCCCCCCCGGGAGGGTCCGGGACCCAGTACTTC; cdr3_aa: CASSSPPGGSGTQYF; d_call: TRBD2; v_call: TRBV7-3; clone_size: once; j_call: TRBJ2-5
cdr3_nt: TGTGCCAGCAGTGAAGCGCGAGGGGTCGGCCAGCCCCAGCATTTT; cdr3_aa: CASSEARGVGQPQHF; d_call: NA; v_call: TRBV6-1; clone_size: NA; j_call: TRBJ1-5
cdr3_nt: TGTGCCAGCAGGAAAGGGGAGACAGATACGCAGTATTTT; cdr3_aa: CASRKGETDTQYF; d_call: NA; v_call: TRBV27; clone_size: NA; j_call: TRBJ2-3
cdr3_nt: TGTGCCAGCAGCCCGCGGGACGGGAACACCGGGGAGCTGTTTTTT; cdr3_aa: CASSPRDGNTGELFF; d_call: NA; v_call: TRBV5-4; clone_size: NA; j_call: TRBJ2-2
cdr3_nt: TGTGCCAGTAGCGGGAGCTCCTACGAGCAGTACTTC; cdr3_aa: CASSGSSYEQYF; d_call: TRBD2; v_call: TRBV6-5; clone_size: NA; j_call: TRBJ2-7
cdr3_nt: TGTGCCAGCAGTTGGCCACAGGGAGCAGCCTACGAGCAGTACTTC; cdr3_aa: CASSWPQGAAYEQYF; d_call: NA; v_call: TRBV28; clone_size: NA; j_call: TRBJ2-7